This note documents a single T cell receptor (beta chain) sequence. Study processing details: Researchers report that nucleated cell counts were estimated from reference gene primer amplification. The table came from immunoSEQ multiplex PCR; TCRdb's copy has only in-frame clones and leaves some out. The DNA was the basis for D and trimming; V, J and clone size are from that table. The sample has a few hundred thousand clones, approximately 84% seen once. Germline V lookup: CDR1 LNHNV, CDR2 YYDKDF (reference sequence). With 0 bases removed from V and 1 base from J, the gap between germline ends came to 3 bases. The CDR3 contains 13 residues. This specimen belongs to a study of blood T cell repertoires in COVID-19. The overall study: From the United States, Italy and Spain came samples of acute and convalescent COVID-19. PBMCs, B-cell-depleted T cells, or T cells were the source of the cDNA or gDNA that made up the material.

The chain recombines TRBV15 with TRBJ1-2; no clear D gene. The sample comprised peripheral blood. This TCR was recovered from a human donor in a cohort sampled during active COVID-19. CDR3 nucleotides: TGTGCCACCAGCAGAGATCTTAACTATGGCTACACCTTC. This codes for CATSRDLNYGYTF.